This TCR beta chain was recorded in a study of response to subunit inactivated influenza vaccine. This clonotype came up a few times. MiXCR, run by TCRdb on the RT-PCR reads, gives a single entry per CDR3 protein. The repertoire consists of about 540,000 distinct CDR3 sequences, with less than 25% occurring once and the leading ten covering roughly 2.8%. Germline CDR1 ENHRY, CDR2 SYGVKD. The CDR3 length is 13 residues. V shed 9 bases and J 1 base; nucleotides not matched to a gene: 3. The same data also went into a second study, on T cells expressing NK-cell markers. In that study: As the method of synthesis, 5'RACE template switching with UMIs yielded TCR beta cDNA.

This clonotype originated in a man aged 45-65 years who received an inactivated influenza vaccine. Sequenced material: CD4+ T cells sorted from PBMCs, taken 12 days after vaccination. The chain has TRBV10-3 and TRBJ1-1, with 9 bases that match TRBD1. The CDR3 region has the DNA TGTGCCATACAGGGGGCAGGGAACACTGAAGCTTTCTTT. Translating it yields CAIQGAGNTEAFF.